The present T cell receptor (beta chain) was sequenced within a study of CD4+ T cells in melanoma. Profiling relied on immunoSEQ multiplex PCR, and the TCRdb table lists in-frame clones only, not all of them. The table lists 110,000 to 150,000 clones, 85% to 95% of them singletons. The CDR3 sequence is 14 residues long. V was shortened by 1 base and J by 3 bases, with 10 bases between the two germline ends. Germline CDR1 reads SQVTM; CDR2 reads ANQGSEA. The receptor was isolated from a human donor with melanoma. V usage is TRBV29-1 and J usage is TRBJ2-1; tentative D call: TRBD2 (5 bases). DNA of the CDR3: TGCAGCGTTGAAGGGACTTCACTCTACAATGAGCAGTTCTTC. As protein: CSVEGTSLYNEQFF.